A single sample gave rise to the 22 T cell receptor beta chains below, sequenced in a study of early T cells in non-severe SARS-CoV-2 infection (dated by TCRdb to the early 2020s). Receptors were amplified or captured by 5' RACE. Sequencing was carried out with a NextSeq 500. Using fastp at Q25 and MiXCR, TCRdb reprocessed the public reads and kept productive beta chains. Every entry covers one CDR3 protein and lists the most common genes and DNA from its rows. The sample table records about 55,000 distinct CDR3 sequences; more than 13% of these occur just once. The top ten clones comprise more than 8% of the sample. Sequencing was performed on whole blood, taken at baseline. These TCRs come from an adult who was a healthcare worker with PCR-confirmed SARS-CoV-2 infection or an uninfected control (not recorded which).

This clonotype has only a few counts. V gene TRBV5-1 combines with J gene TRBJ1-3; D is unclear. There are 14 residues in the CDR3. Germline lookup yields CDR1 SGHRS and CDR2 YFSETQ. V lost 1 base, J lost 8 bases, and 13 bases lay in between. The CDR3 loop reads CASSLNLPGDTIYF. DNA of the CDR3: TGCGCCAGCAGCTTGAATTTACCGGGTGACACCATATATTTT.

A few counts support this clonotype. CDR3 sequence: CASSQPPGLAGFFRSGEQYF. The CDR3 coding sequence is TGTGCCAGCAGCCAACCGCCGGGACTAGCGGGATTTTTTAGATCTGGCGAGCAGTACTTC. V is TRBV3-1 and J is TRBJ2-7; TRBD2 agrees at 13 bases. This CDR3 contains 20 residues. V lost 2 bases to trimming and J lost 6 bases; unmatched junction nucleotides: 19. Germline V lookup: CDR1 LGHDT, CDR2 YNNKEL (reference sequence).

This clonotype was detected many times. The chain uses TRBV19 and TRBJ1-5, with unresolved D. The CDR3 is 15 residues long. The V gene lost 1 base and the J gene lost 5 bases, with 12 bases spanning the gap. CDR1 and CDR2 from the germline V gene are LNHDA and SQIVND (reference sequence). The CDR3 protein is CASSIGSSVDQPQHF. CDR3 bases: TGTGCCAGTAGTATAGGGAGTTCGGTGGATCAGCCCCAGCATTTT.

In DNA form, the CDR3 reads TGTGCCTGGTCCCGGACAGGGGCTAACTATGGCTACACCTTC. Its protein is CAWSRTGANYGYTF. The gene calls are TRBV30 and TRBJ1-2; 9 bases align to TRBD1. CDR1 and CDR2 from the germline V gene are GTSNPN and SVGIG (reference sequence). The CDR3 extends over 14 amino acids. J was trimmed by 0 bases and V by 5 bases; bases with no gene match: 4.

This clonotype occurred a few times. CDR3 nucleotides: TGTGCCATCAGTGACACAGCCCTGAGGAACACTGAAGCTTTCTTT. It translates to CAISDTALRNTEAFF. The J gene is TRBJ1-1, the V gene TRBV10-3; D is undetermined. Germline CDR1 and CDR2: ENHRY and SYGVKD. V was trimmed by 3 bases and J by 1 base, leaving 12 bases between them. This CDR3 is 15 amino acids long.

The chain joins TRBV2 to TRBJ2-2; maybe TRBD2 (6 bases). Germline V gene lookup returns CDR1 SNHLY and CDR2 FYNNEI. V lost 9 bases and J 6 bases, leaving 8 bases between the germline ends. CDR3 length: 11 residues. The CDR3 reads CASWGAGELFF. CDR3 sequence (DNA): TGTGCCAGTTGGGGGGCCGGGGAGCTGTTTTTT.

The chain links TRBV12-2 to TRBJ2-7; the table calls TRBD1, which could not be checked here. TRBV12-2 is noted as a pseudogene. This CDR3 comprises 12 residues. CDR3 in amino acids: CASRTRGREQYF. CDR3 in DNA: TGTGCAAGTCGCACCAGGGGGCGCGAGCAGTACTTC.

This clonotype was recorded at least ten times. The CDR3 loop is CASSLLRQGTLYNEQFF. CDR3 sequence (DNA): TGTGCCAGCAGTTTATTAAGACAGGGGACGCTTTACAATGAGCAGTTCTTC. The chain recombines TRBV27 with TRBJ2-1, with 8 bases aligning to TRBD1. Germline CDR1 reads MNHEY; CDR2 reads SMNVEV (reference sequence). V shed 1 base and J 4 bases; nucleotides not matched to a gene: 9. The CDR3 is made up of 17 amino acids.

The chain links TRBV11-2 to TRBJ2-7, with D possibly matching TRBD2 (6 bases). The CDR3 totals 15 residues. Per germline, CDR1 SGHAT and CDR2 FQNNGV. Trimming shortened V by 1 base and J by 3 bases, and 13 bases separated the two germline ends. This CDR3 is CASSLAAGTFYEQYF. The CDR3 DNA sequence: TGTGCCAGCAGCTTAGCGGCAGGGACTTTCTACGAGCAGTACTTC.

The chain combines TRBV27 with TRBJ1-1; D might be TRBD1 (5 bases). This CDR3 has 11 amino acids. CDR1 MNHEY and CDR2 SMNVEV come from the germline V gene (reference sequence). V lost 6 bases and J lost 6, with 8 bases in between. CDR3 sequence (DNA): TGTGCCAGCAGACGAGGGGCTGAAGCTTTCTTT. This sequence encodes CASRRGAEAFF.

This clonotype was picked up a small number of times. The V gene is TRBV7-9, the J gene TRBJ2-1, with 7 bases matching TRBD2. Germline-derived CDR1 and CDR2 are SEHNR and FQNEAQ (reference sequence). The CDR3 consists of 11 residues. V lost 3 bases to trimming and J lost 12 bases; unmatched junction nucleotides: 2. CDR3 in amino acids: CASSFASGQFF. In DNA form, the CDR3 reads TGTGCCAGCAGCTTCGCTAGCGGGCAGTTCTTC.

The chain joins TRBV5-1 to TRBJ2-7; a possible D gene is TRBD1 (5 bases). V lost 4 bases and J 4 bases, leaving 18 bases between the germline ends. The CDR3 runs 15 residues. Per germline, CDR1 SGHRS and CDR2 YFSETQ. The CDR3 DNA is TGCGCCAGCAGCACTGGACATTTCGCGACATACGAGCAGTACTTC. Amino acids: CASSTGHFATYEQYF.

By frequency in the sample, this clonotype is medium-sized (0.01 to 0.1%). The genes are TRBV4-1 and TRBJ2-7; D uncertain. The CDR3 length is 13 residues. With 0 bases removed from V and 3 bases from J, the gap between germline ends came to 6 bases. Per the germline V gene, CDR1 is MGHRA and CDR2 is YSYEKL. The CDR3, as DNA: TGCGCCAGCAGCCAAGAGAATAACTACGAGCAGTACTTC. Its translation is CASSQENNYEQYF.

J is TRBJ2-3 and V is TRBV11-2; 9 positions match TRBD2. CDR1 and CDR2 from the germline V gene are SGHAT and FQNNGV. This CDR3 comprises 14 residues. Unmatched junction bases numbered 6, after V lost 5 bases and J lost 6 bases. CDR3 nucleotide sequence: TGTGCCAGCAGCCGCGGGGGGGCAGAGGATACGCAGTATTTT. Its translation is CASSRGGAEDTQYF.

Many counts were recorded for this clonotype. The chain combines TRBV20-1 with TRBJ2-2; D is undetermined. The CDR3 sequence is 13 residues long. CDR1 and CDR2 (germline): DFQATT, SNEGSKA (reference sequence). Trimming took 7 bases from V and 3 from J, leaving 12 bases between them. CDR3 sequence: CSVLGGDTGELFF. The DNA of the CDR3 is TGCAGTGTCCTCGGCGGAGACACCGGGGAGCTGTTTTTT.

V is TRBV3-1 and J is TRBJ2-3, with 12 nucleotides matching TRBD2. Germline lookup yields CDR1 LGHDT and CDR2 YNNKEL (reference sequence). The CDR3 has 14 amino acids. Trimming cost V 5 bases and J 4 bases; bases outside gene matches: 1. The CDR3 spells CASSSSGRADTQYF. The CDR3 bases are TGTGCCAGCAGCTCTAGCGGGAGGGCAGATACGCAGTATTTT.

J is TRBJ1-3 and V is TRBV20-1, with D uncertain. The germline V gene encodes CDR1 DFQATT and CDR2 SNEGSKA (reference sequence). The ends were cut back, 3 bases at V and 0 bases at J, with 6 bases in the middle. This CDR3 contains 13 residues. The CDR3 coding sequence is TGCAGTGCTAGGGGGTCCTCTGGAAACACCATATATTTT. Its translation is CSARGSSGNTIYF.

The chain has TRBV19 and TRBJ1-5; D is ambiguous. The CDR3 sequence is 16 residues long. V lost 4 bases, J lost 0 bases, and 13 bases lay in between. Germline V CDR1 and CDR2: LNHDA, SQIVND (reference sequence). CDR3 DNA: TGTGCCAGTAGTACGAGGAACGATTATAGCAATCAGCCCCAGCATTTT. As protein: CASSTRNDYSNQPQHF.

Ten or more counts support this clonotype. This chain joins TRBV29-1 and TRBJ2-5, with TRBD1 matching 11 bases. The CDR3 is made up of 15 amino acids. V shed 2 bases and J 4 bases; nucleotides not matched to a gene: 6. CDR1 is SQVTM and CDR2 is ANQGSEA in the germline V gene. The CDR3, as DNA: TGCAGCGTTGAACCGGGACAGGGGGAAGGAGAGACCCAGTACTTC. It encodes CSVEPGQGEGETQYF.

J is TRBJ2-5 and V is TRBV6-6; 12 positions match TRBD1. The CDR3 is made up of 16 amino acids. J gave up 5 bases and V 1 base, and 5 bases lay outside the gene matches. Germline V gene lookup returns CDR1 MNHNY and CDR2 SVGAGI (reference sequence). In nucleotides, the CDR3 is TGTGCCAGCAGTTACTGGGGACAGGGGGCTTCGGAGACCCAGTACTTC. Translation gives CASSYWGQGASETQYF.

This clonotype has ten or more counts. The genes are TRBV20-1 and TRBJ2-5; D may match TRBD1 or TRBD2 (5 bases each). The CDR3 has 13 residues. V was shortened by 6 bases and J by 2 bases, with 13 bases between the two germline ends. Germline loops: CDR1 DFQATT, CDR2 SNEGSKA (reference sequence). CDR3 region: CSARGENQETQYF. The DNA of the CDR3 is TGCAGTGCGCGAGGGGAAAATCAAGAGACCCAGTACTTC.

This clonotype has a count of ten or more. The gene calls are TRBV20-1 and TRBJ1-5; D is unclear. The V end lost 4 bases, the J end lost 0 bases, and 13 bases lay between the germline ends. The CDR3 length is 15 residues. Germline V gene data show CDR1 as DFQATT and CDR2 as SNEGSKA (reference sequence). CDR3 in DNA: TGCAGTGCTACAGAGGGAGCCCTTAGCAATCAGCCCCAGCATTTT. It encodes CSATEGALSNQPQHF.